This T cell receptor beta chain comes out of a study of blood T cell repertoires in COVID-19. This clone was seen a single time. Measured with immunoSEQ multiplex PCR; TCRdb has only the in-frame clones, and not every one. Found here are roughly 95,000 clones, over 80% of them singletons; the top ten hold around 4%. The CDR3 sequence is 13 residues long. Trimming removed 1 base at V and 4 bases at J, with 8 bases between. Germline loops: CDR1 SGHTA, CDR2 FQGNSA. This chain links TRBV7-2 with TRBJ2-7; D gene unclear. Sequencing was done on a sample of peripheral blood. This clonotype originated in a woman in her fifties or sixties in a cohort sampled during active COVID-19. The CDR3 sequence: CASSLEFGYEQYF. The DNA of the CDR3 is TGTGCCAGCAGCTTAGAATTCGGGTACGAGCAGTACTTC. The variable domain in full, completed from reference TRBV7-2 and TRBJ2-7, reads GAGVSQSPSNKVTEKGKDVELRCDPISGHTALYWYRQSLGQGLEFLIYFQGNSAPDKSGLPSDRFSAERTGGSVSTLTIQRTQQEDSAVYLCASSLEFGYEQYFGPGTRLTVT.